This T cell receptor (beta chain) was recorded in a study of blood T cell repertoires in COVID-19. This CDR3 comprises 14 residues. J lost 7 bases, V lost 5 bases, and 7 bases had no gene match. Germline V gene lookup returns CDR1 MGHDK and CDR2 SYGVNS. As handled by the study authors: Amplification from reference gene primers served as the basis for estimated nucleated cell counts. Profiled with immunoSEQ multiplex PCR; TCRdb holds only in-frame clones, not every one. V, J and clone size are those of that table, while D and trimming were read from the DNA. The table lists 100,000 to 150,000 clones, around four fifths of them singletons, with approximately 5.8% in the top ten.

The material sequenced was peripheral blood. This TCR was recovered from a man older than 75 with active or convalescent COVID-19. This chain uses TRBV25-1 with TRBJ1-4, with 7 bases lining up with TRBD1. Here the CDR3 DNA reads TGTGCCAGCAGTAGACAGGGACGAGGTGAAAAACTGTTTTTT. It specifies CASSRQGRGEKLFF.